This TCR beta chain derives from a study of blood T cell repertoires in COVID-19. For the study at large: From the United States, Italy and Spain came samples of acute and convalescent COVID-19.

The table came from immunoSEQ multiplex PCR; TCRdb's copy has only in-frame clones and leaves some out. The data contain 200,000 to 300,000 clones, about 81% of them seen just once; the ten biggest clones take up roughly 12%. Germline V gene sequence: CDR1 SGHAT, CDR2 FQNNGV. Trimming pared 3 bases from V and 6 bases from J, leaving 8 bases between. The CDR3 contains 12 residues. The sample taken for sequencing was peripheral blood. The clonotype was recovered from a woman aged 55-70 years with active or convalescent COVID-19. This rearrangement joins TRBV11-2 to TRBJ1-2; D possibly corresponds to TRBD1 (6 bases). The DNA for the CDR3 is TGTGCCAGCAGCTTCTCAGGGGATGGCTACACCTTC. Translated, it gives CASSFSGDGYTF. The variable domain in full, with the rest retrieved from reference TRBV11-2 and TRBJ1-2, is EAGVAQSPRYKIIEKRQSVAFWCNPISGHATLYWYQQILGQGPKLLIQFQNNGVVDDSQLPKDRFSAERLKGVDSTLKIQPAKLEDSAVYLCASSFSGDGYTFGSGTRLTVV.